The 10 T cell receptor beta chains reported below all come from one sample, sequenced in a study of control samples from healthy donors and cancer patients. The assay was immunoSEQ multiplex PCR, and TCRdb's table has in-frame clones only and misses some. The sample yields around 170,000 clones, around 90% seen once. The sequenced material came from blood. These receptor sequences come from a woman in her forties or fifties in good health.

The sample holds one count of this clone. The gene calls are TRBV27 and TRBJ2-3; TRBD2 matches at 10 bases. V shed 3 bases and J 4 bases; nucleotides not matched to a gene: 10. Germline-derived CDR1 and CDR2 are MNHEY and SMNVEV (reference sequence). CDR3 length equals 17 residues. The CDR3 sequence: CASSFQSGGAGADTQYF. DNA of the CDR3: TGTGCCAGCAGTTTTCAGAGCGGGGGGGCGGGCGCAGATACGCAGTATTTT.

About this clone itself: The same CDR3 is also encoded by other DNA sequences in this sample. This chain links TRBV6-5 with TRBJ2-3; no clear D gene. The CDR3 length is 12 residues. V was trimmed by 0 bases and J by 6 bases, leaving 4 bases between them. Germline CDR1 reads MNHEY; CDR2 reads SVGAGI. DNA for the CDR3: TGTGCCAGCAGTTACTCGGGGGATACGCAGTATTTT. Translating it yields CASSYSGDTQYF.

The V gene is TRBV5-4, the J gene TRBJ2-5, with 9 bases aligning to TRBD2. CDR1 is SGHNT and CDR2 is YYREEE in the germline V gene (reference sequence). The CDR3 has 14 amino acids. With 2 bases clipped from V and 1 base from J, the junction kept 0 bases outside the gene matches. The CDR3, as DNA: TGTGCCAGCAGCTTAGCGGGGGGCCAAGAGACCCAGTACTTC. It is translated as CASSLAGGQETQYF.

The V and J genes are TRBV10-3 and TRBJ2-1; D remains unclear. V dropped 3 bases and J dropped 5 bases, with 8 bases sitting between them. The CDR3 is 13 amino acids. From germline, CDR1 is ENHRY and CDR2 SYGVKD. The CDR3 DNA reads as TGTGCCATCAGTGATAGTCTAGACAATGAGCAGTTCTTC. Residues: CAISDSLDNEQFF.

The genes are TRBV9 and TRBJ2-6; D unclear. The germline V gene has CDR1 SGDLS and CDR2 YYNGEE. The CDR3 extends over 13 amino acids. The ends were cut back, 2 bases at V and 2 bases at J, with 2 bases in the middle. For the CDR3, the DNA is TGTGCCAGCAGCGTCGCTGGGGCCAACGTCCTGACTTTC. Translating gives CASSVAGANVLTF. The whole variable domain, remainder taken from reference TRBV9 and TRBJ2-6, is DSGVTQTPKHLITATGQRVTLRCSPRSGDLSVYWYQQSLDQGLQFLIQYYNGEERAKGNILERFSAQQFPDLHSELNLSSLELGDSALYFCASSVAGANVLTFGAGSRLTVL.

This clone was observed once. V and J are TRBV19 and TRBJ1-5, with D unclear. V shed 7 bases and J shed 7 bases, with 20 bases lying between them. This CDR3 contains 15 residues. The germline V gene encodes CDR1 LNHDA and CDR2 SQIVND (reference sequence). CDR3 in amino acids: CASTLGSARGQPQHF. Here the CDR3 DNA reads TGTGCCAGTACCCTGGGTTCTGCCCGCGGGCAGCCCCAGCATTTT.

For the CDR3, the DNA is TGCGCCAGCAGCCAAAAACTTACCACCGGGGAGCTGTTTTTT. It is translated as CASSQKLTTGELFF. The rearrangement links TRBV4-1 to TRBJ2-2; D remains ambiguous. This CDR3 contains 14 residues. Per the germline V gene, CDR1 is MGHRA and CDR2 is YSYEKL. The V end lost 2 bases, the J end lost 4 bases, and 8 bases lay between the germline ends.

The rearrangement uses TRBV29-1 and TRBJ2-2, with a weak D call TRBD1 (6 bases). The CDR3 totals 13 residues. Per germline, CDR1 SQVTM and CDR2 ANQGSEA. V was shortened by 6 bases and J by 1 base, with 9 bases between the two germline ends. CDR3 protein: CSVHRENTGELFF. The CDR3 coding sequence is TGCAGCGTACACAGGGAGAACACCGGGGAGCTGTTTTTT.

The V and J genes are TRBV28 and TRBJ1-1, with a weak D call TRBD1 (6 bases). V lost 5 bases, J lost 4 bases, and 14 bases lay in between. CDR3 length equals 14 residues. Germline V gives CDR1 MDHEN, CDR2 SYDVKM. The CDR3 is CASSPLRGITEAFF. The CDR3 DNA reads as TGTGCCAGCAGTCCCCTCAGGGGAATCACTGAAGCTTTCTTT.

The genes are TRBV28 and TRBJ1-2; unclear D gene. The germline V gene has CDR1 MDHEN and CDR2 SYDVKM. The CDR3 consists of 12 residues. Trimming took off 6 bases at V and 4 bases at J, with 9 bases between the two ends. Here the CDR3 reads CASRLPGYGYTF. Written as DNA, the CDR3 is TGTGCCAGCAGGCTCCCGGGCTATGGCTACACCTTC.